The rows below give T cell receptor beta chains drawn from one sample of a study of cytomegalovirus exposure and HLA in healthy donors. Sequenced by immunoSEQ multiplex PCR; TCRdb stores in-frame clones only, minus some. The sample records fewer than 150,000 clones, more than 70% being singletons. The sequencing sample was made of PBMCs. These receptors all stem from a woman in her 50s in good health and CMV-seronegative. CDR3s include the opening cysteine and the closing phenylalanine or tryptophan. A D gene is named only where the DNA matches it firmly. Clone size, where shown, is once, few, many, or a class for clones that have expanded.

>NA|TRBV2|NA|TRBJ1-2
TGTGCCGGACAAGGACAGACACACTATGGCTACACCTTC
CAGQGQTHYGYTF
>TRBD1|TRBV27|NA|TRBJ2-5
TGTGCCAGCAGTTCCGGGACAGGGGTGCAGACCCAGTACTTC
CASSSGTGVQTQYF
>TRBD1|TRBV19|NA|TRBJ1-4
TGTGCCAGTAGTATAATCCCTGGACAGGGGCCTGAAAAACTGTTTTTT
CASSIIPGQGPEKLFF
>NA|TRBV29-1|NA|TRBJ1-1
TGCAGCGCTATGTGGCGGGGTAACACTGAAGCTTTCTTT
CSAMWRGNTEAFF
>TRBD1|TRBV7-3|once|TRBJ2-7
TGTGCCAGCAGCTTAAATGACAGGGTCTACGAGCAGTACTTC
CASSLNDRVYEQYF
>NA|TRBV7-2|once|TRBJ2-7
TGTGCCAGCAGCTCCCTAGGAGACGAGCAGTACTTC
CASSSLGDEQYF
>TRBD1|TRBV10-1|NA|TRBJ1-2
TGCGCCAGCAGTGAGGGAGGGGGCGACTATGGCTACACCTTC
CASSEGGGDYGYTF
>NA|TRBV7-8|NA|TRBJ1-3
TGTGCCAGCAGCTTAACGGTCTCTGGAAACACCATATATTTT
CASSLTVSGNTIYF
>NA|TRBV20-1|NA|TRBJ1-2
TGCAGTGCTTCGGACAGCTATGGCTACACCTTC
CSASDSYGYTF
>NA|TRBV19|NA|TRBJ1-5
TGTGCCAGTAGGACTGGGGCCATTCTGTCGGGTCAGCCCCAGCATTTT
CASRTGAILSGQPQHF
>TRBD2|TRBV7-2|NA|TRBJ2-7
TGTGCCAGCAGCTTTAGAGCGGGGGGGCGGTACGAGCAGTACTTC
CASSFRAGGRYEQYF
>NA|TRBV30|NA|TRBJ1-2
TGTGCCTGGATCGCCCCGGCTTGGAGCTTTAACTATGGCTACACCTTC
CAWIAPAWSFNYGYTF
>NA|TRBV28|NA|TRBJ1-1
TGTGCCACCGACTTGAACACTGAAGCTTTCTTT
CATDLNTEAFF
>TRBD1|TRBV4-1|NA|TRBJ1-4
TGCGCCAGCAGCCAAGGACAGGGTGATGAAAAACTGTTTTTT
CASSQGQGDEKLFF
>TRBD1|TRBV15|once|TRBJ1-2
TGTGCCACCAGCAGAAGGACAGGGGGGTATGGCTACACCTTC
CATSRRTGGYGYTF
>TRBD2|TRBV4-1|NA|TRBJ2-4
TGCGCCAGCAGCCAGGGACTAGCGGGGTCCAAAAACATTCAGTACTTC
CASSQGLAGSKNIQYF
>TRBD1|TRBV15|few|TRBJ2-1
TGTGCCACCAGCAGGGACAGGGTCTTGGATGAGCAGTTCTTC
CATSRDRVLDEQFF
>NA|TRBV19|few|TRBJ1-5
TGTGCCAGTAGTATAGCCCCGGGGGGTCGGCCCCAGCATTTT
CASSIAPGGRPQHF
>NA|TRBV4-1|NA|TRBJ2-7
TGCGCCAGCAGCCATGGTCTAGCAGCGGCCTACGAGCAGTACTTC
CASSHGLAAAYEQYF
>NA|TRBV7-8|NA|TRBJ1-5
TGTGCCAGCAGCTTACCCCTTAGCAATCAGCCCCAGCATTTT
CASSLPLSNQPQHF
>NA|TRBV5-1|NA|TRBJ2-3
TGCGCCAGCAGCTTGATTCCGGGAGTCACAGATACGCAGTATTTT
CASSLIPGVTDTQYF
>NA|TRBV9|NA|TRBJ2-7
TGTGCCAGCAGCGTAGACCAGGGCCGCTACGAGCAGTACTTC
CASSVDQGRYEQYF
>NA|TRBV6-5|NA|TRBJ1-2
TGTGCCAGCAGTTCACCGCGACAGGACGCCTCTAATGGCTACACCTTC
CASSSPRQDASNGYTF